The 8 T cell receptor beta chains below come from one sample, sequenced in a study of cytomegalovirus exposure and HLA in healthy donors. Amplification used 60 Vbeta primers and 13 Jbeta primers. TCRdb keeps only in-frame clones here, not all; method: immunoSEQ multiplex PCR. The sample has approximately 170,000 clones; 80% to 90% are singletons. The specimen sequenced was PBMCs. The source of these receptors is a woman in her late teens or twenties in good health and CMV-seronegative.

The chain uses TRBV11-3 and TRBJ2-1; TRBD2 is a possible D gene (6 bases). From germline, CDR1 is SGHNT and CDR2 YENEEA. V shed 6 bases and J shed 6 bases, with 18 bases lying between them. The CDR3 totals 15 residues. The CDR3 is CASSGRLDTLNEQFF. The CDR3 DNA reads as TGTGCCAGCAGTGGGAGGCTAGATACCCTCAATGAGCAGTTCTTC.

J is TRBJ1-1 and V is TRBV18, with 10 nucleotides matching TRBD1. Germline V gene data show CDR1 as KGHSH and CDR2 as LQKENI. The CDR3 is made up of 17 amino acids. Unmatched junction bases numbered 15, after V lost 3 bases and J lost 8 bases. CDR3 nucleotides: TGTGCCAGCTCACCCTCGGGACAGGGGATGGGGCTCGGGGAAGCTTTCTTT. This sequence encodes CASSPSGQGMGLGEAFF.

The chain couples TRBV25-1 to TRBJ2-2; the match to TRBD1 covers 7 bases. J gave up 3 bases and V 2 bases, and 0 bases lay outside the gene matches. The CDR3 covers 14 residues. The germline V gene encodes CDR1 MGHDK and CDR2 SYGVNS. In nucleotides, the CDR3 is TGTGCCAGCAGTGAACAGGGGGACACCGGGGAGCTGTTTTTT. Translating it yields CASSEQGDTGELFF.

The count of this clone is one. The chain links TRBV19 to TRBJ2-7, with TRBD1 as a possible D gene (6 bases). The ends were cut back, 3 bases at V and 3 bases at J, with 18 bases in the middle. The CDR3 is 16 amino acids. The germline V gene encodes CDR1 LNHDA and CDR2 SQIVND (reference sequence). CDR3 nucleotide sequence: TGTGCCAGTAGTATCCGCCCCCCAGGGGCGGGCTACGAGCAGTACTTC. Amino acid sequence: CASSIRPPGAGYEQYF.

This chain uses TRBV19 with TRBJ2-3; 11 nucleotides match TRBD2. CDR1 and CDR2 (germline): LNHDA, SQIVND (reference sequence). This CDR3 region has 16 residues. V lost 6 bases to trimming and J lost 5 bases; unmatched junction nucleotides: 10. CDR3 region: CASRMSSGRAQDTQYF. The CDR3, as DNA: TGTGCCAGTAGGATGAGTAGCGGGAGGGCCCAAGATACGCAGTATTTT.

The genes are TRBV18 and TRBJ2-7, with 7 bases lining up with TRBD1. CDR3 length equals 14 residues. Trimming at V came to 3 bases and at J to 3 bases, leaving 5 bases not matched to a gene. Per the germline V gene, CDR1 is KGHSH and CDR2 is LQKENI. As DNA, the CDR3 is TGTGCCAGCTCACCCGGGACAGTGGTCTACGAGCAGTACTTC. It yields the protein CASSPGTVVYEQYF.

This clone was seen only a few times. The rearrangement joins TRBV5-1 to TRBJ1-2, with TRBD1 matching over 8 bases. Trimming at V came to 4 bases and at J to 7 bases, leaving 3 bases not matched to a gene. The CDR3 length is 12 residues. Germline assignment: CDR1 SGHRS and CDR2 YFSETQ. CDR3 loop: CASSPDRAGYTF. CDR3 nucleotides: TGCGCCAGCAGCCCGGACAGGGCTGGCTACACCTTC. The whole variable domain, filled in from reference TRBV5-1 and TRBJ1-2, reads KAGVTQTPRYLIKTRGQQVTLSCSPISGHRSVSWYQQTPGQGLQFLFEYFSETQRNKGNFPGRFSGRQFSNSRSEMNVSTLELGDSALYLCASSPDRAGYTFGSGTRLTVV.

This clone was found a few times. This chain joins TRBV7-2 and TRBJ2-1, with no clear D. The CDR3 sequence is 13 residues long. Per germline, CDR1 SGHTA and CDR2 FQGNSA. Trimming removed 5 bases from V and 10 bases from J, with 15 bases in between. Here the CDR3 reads CASSPTHSIEQFF. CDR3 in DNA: TGTGCCAGCAGCCCCACCCACAGCATCGAGCAGTTCTTC.